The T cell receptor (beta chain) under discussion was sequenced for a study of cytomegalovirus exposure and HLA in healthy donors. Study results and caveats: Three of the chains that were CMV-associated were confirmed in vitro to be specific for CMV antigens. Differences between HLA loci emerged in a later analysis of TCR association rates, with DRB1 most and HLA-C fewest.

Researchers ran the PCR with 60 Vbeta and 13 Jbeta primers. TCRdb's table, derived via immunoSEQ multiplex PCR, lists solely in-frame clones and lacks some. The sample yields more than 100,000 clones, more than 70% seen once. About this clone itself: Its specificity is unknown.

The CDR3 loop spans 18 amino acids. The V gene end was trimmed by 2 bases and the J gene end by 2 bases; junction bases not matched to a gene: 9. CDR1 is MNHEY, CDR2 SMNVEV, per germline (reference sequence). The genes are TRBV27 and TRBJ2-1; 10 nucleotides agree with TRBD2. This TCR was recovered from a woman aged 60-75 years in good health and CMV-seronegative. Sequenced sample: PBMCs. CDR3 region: CASSLGGSGRLPYNEQFF. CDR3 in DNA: TGTGCCAGCAGTTTAGGGGGTAGCGGGAGGCTACCCTACAATGAGCAGTTCTTC.